The 11 T cell receptor beta chains below come from one sample, sequenced in a study of blood T cell repertoires in COVID-19. Some clones are missing from TCRdb's copy, which holds only in-frame ones; the method was immunoSEQ multiplex PCR. The sample lists 130,000 to 150,000 clones; less than 85% were seen once. Sequenced input: peripheral blood. These receptors all come from a woman of 80 years or more in a cohort sampled during active or convalescent COVID-19.

V and J are TRBV28 and TRBJ1-3; TRBD1 is a possible D gene (5 bases). There are 15 residues in the CDR3. The germline V and J ends were trimmed by 5 bases and 3 bases, with 14 bases remaining between them. Germline assignment: CDR1 MDHEN and CDR2 SYDVKM. The CDR3 here is CASSGGGTLGNTIYF. Written as DNA, the CDR3 is TGTGCCAGCAGTGGGGGTGGGACTCTTGGAAACACCATATATTTT.

There are a few counts of this clone. J is TRBJ1-1 and V is TRBV30; 7 bases map to TRBD1. Germline CDR1 reads GTSNPN; CDR2 reads SVGIG (reference sequence). This CDR3 has 16 amino acids. The V gene end was trimmed by 4 bases and the J gene end by 0 bases; junction bases not matched to a gene: 11. Here the CDR3 DNA reads TGTGCCTGGATTCCCAGGGGGAGGTTGTTGAACACTGAAGCTTTCTTT. Amino acids: CAWIPRGRLLNTEAFF.

V is TRBV25-1 and J is TRBJ1-2, with D perhaps TRBD1 (6 bases). The CDR3 runs to 15 residues. Germline CDR1 is MGHDK and CDR2 is SYGVNS. The ends were cut back, 3 bases at V and 5 bases at J, with 16 bases in the middle. The CDR3 protein is CASSDQGQGRYGYTF. CDR3 DNA: TGTGCCAGCAGTGACCAGGGGCAGGGTCGGTATGGCTACACCTTC.

The chain is built from TRBV11-2 and TRBJ1-2; tentative D call: TRBD1 (5 bases). The V and J ends lost 3 bases and 7 bases respectively, with 15 bases between them. The CDR3 length is 14 residues. Germline loops: CDR1 SGHAT, CDR2 FQNNGV. This CDR3 reads CASSFGQGGSGYTF. The CDR3 DNA sequence: TGTGCCAGCAGCTTCGGGCAGGGAGGAAGTGGCTACACCTTC.

The rearrangement joins TRBV30 to TRBJ2-5; D is unclear. Deletions cut 4 bases from V and 1 base from J, with 7 bases between. The CDR3 runs to 12 residues. Germline V gene data show CDR1 as GTSNPN and CDR2 as SVGIG (reference sequence). In nucleotides, the CDR3 is TGTGCCTGGAACTCGCCCCAAGAGACCCAGTACTTC. Its protein is CAWNSPQETQYF. The whole variable domain, filled in from reference TRBV30 and TRBJ2-5, reads SQTIHQWPATLVQPVGSPLSLECTVEGTSNPNLYWYRQAAGRGLQLLFYSVGIGQISSEVPQNLSASRPQDRQFILSSKKLLLSDSGFYLCAWNSPQETQYFGPGTRLLVL.

The chain couples TRBV4-2 to TRBJ2-7; D not resolved. Trimming removed 4 bases at V and 0 bases at J, with 16 bases between. This CDR3 comprises 16 residues. Germline V gene lookup returns CDR1 LGHNA and CDR2 YNFKEQ. In nucleotides, the CDR3 is TGTGCCAGCAGCCCCGCCGTTGATAGCAGCTCCTACGAGCAGTACTTC. This sequence encodes CASSPAVDSSSYEQYF.

The rearrangement joins TRBV18 to TRBJ2-5, with TRBD2 identical over 8 bases. With V trimmed by 2 bases and J by 6 bases, 5 bases remained unmatched. The CDR3 loop spans 14 amino acids. Germline V CDR1 and CDR2: KGHSH, LQKENI. The CDR3 loop reads CASSPNGGAKTQYF. In DNA form, the CDR3 reads TGTGCCAGCTCACCAAACGGGGGGGCGAAGACCCAGTACTTC. The full variable domain, its missing parts supplied by reference TRBV18 and TRBJ2-5, is NAGVMQNPRHLVRRRGQEARLRCSPMKGHSHVYWYRQLPEEGLKFMVYLQKENIIDESGMPKERFSAEFPKEGPSILRIQQVVRGDSAAYFCASSPNGGAKTQYFGPGTRLLVL.

A remark on this clone: At one of its ends the junction is not consistent with the germline gene, which may arise from a read error. The rearrangement joins TRBV6-6 to TRBJ1-2; 8 positions agree with TRBD1. Germline V lookup: CDR1 MNHNY, CDR2 SVGAGI (reference sequence). The CDR3 is 14 amino acids. For the CDR3, the DNA is TGTGCCAGCAGTTCCCCCCGGGACAGGACAGTTTGGAGCTTC. Translated: CASSSPRDRTVWSF.

V gene TRBV7-3 combines with J gene TRBJ2-3, with D perhaps matching TRBD2 (5 bases). Trimming removed 5 bases at V and 7 bases at J, with 13 bases between. Germline lookup yields CDR1 SGHTA and CDR2 FQGTGA. The CDR3 totals 13 residues. Here the CDR3 DNA reads TGTGCCAGCAGCGCCGGACTGTATAATACGCAGTATTTT. This gives the protein CASSAGLYNTQYF.

The chain is built from TRBV5-5 and TRBJ1-1; D possibly corresponds to TRBD1 (6 bases). Germline V CDR1 and CDR2: SGHKS, YYEKEE (reference sequence). Between the trimmed V and J ends, which lost 2 bases and 4 bases, there was a span of 6 bases. CDR3 length: 12 amino acids. In nucleotides, the CDR3 is TGTGCCAGCAGCTTACAGGGCACTGAAGCTTTCTTT. Its translation: CASSLQGTEAFF.

This clone occurred once. The chain uses TRBV7-2 and TRBJ2-3; a possible D gene is TRBD2 (7 bases). This CDR3 comprises 14 residues. Germline-derived CDR1 and CDR2 are SGHTA and FQGNSA. V lost 5 bases to trimming and J lost 2 bases, with 11 bases between them. CDR3 in DNA: TGTGCCAGCAGCAGGGGGGGGATCACAGATACGCAGTATTTT. This translates into CASSRGGITDTQYF. The entire variable domain, with the rest obtained from reference TRBV7-2 and TRBJ2-3, is as follows: GAGVSQSPSNKVTEKGKDVELRCDPISGHTALYWYRQSLGQGLEFLIYFQGNSAPDKSGLPSDRFSAERTGGSVSTLTIQRTQQEDSAVYLCASSRGGITDTQYFGPGTRLTVL.